This T cell receptor beta chain was found in a study of CD8+ T cells in alopecia areata. Germline loops: CDR1 WSHSY, CDR2 SAAADI. V was clipped by 5 bases and J by 2 bases, with 9 bases between them. The CDR3 contains 13 residues. Collection of lesional scalp punch biopsies and peripheral blood was performed in alopecia areata patients. It was cDNA, reverse transcribed from extracted RNA, that served as the sequencing template. The repertoire was sequenced with immunoSEQ multiplex PCR; TCRdb's copy has only in-frame clones and lacks some. The sample shows more than 9,000 clones, 57% of them seen only once.

This clonotype was sampled from a human donor with alopecia areata. The sequenced sample consisted of skin. The rearrangement links TRBV10-2 to TRBJ1-1, with D maybe TRBD1 (5 bases). The CDR3 spells CASSTTENTEAFF. In DNA form, the CDR3 reads TGCGCCAGCAGTACGACAGAAAACACTGAAGCTTTCTTT.